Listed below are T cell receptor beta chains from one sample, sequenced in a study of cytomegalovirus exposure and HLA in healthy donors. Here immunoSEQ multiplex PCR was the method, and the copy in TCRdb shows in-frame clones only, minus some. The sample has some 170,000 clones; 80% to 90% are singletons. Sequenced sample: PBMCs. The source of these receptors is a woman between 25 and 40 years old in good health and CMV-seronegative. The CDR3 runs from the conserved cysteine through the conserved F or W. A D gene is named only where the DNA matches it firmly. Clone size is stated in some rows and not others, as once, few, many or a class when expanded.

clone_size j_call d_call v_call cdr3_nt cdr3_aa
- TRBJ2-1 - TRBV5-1 TGCGCCAGCAGGACAGGCCCTAACAATGAGCAGTTCTTC CASRTGPNNEQFF
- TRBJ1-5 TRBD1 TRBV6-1 TGTGCCAGCAGTGAAGCCGCAGGGGGTAATCAGCCCCAGCATTTT CASSEAAGGNQPQHF
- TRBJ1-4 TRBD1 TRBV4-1 TGCGCCAGCAGCCCACCGGGACAGAAACCCCCGAATGAAAAACTGTTTTTT CASSPPGQKPPNEKLFF
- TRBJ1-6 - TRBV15 TGTGCCACCAGCAGAGTTGGGGGGAATTCACCCCTCCACTTT CATSRVGGNSPLHF
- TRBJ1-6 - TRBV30 TGTGCCTGGAGTGCATGGGAGGGAGGCGGTAGTTCACCCCTCCACTTT CAWSAWEGGGSSPLHF
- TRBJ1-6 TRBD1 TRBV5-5 TGTGCCAGCAGCTTGGGCGGACAGGCAACAAGCGGTTCACCCCTCCACTTT CASSLGGQATSGSPLHF
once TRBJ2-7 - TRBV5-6 TGTGCCAGCAGCCCGGTGCTCGGCAGGGATGTCAACGAGCAGTACTTC CASSPVLGRDVNEQYF
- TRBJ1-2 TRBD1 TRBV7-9 TGTGCCAGCAGCACAGGGGACATCTATGGCTACACCTTC CASSTGDIYGYTF
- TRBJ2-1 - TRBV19 TGTGCCAGTAGTATCGTCTATAGGGGAAACAATGAGCAGTTCTTC CASSIVYRGNNEQFF
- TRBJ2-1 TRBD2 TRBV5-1 TGCGCCAGCAGCTTGTATAGCGGGGTCTACAATGAGCAGTTCTTC CASSLYSGVYNEQFF
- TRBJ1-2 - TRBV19 TGTGCCAGTAGTATAGTTCCAGGGCCTTATGGCTACACCTTC CASSIVPGPYGYTF
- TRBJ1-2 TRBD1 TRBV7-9 TGTGCCAGCAGCCAAGGACAGGGCGGCGATGGCTACACCTTC CASSQGQGGDGYTF
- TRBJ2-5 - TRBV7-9 TGTGCCAGCAGCCCAGGACAGAAGTACCAAGAGACCCAGTACTTC CASSPGQKYQETQYF
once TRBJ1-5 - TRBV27 TGTGCCAGCAGACAGGGATATAGCAATCAGCCCCAGCATTTT CASRQGYSNQPQHF
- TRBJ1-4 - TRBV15 TGTGCCACCAGCAGAGACCAGGTAGTGGGTGAAAAACTGTTTTTT CATSRDQVVGEKLFF
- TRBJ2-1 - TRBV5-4 TGTGCCAGCAGGCCTCGGACAGCCTCCTACAATGAGCAGTTCTTC CASRPRTASYNEQFF
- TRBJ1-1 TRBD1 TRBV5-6 TGTGCCAGCAGCCGGACAGGGACTGAAGCTTTCTTT CASSRTGTEAFF
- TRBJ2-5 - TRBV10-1 TGCGCCAGCAGTGAGTCGAGGTGGGGCCCAACCCAGTACTTC CASSESRWGPTQYF
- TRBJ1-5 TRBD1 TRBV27 TGTGCCAGCAGACAGGGGGCAAATCAGCCCCAGCATTTT CASRQGANQPQHF
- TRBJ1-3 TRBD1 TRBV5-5 TGTGCCAGCAGCTTCGGGACAGGGGTTAGCTCTGGAAACACCATATATTTT CASSFGTGVSSGNTIYF
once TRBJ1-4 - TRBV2 TGTGCCAGCAGTGACGGAGGTGAAAAACTGTTTTTT CASSDGGEKLFF
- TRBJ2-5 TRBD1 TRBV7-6 TGTGCCAGCAGCTCGGGACAGGGGGCCCAAGAGACCCAGTACTTC CASSSGQGAQETQYF
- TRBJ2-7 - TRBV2 TGTGCCAGCACCGCGGTGAGCGAGCAGTACTTC CASTAVSEQYF
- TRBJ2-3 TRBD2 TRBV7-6 TGTGCCAGCAGCTTAGGGAGCGGGGGGGGCACAGATACGCAGTATTTT CASSLGSGGGTDTQYF
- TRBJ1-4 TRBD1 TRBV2 TGTGCCAGCTCTTGGGGACAGAGTAATGAAAAACTGTTTTTT CASSWGQSNEKLFF
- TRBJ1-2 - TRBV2 TGTGCCAGCAGAGATTTCACACCCGCTTCCTACACCTTC CASRDFTPASYTF
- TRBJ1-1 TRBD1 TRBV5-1 TGCGCCAGCAGTCCCGAAACAGGGGGCATAGCTTTCTTT CASSPETGGIAFF
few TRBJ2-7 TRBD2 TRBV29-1 TGCAGCGCCTCCGCGCTGGGACTAGCGGGGTCCTACGAGCAGTACTTC CSASALGLAGSYEQYF
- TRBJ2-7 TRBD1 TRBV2 TGTGCCAGCCTTATGAAGGGGGCAATATCCTACGAGCAGTACTTC CASLMKGAISYEQYF
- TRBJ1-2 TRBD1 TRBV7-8 TGTGCCAGCAGCGCTCGGGACAGGGAAGTTGGCTACACCTTC CASSARDREVGYTF
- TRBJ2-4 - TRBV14 TGTGCCAGCAGTCACTGGACGGTGAGGACTCTAGCCAAAAACATTCAGTACTTC CASSHWTVRTLAKNIQYF
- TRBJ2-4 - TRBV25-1 TGTGCCAGCAGCGATAACAGGGAAACCAAAAACATTCAGTACTTC CASSDNRETKNIQYF
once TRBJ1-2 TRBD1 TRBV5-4 TGTGCCAGCAGCCCCAGGGGGCCTAACTATGGCTACACCTTC CASSPRGPNYGYTF